The subject of this entry is one TCR beta chain. Its antigen is not known. Here immunoSEQ multiplex PCR was the method, and the copy in TCRdb shows in-frame clones only, minus some. The sample carries approximately 61,000 clones, 87% recorded once. This CDR3 region has 13 residues. Germline loops: CDR1 SEHNR, CDR2 FQNEAQ (reference sequence). The data belong to a study of OX40 agonist ivuxolimab in advanced cancers. Study results and caveats: A proportion of nonresponders additionally exhibited low normalized T-cell clonal expansion.

The sequence came from an adult with an advanced solid tumor such as melanoma, head and neck, liver or kidney cancer. J is TRBJ2-5 and V is TRBV7-9; tentative D call: TRBD2 (6 bases). The DNA end is more similar to TRBJ2-7, so the J call may be wrong. The material sequenced was CD4+ or CD8+ T cells sorted from blood, taken in a trial of the OX40 agonist ivuxolimab. CDR3 sequence: CASSLGGEVEQYF. DNA of the CDR3: TGTGCCAGCAGCTTAGGCGGGGAGGTCGAGCAGTACTTC.